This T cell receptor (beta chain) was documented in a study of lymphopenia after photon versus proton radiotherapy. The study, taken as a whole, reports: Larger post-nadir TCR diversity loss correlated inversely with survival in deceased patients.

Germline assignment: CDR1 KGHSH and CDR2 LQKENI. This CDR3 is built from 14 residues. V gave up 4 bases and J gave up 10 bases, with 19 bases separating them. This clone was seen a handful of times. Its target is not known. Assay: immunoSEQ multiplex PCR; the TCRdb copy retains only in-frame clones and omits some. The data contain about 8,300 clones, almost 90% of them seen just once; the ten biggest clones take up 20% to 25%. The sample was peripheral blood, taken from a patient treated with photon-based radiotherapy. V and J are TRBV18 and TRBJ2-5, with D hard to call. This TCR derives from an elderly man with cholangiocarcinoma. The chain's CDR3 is CASSQDGLREVQYF. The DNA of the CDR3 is TGTGCCAGCTCACAGGACGGGTTAAGAGAGGTCCAGTACTTC.